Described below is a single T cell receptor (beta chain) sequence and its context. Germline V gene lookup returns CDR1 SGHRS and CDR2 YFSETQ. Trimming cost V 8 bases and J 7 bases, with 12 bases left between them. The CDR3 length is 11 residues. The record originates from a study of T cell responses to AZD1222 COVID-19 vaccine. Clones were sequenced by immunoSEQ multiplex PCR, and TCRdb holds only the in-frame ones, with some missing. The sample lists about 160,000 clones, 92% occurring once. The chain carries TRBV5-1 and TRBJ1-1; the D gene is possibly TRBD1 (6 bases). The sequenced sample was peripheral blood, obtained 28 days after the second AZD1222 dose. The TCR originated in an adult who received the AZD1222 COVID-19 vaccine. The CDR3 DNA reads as TGCGCCAGTTCACAGGGTGGTGAAGCTTTCTTT. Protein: CASSQGGEAFF.